This T cell receptor (beta chain) was sequenced for a study of glioma-infiltrating T cells after dendritic cell vaccination. At the level of the study: Dendritic cell vaccination trial patients had either newly diagnosed or recurrent glioblastoma.

The CDR3 length is 15 residues. V gave up 3 bases and J gave up 4 bases, with 16 bases separating them. The germline V gene has CDR1 SGDLS and CDR2 YYNGEE. The time point was: after dendritic cell vaccination, including at tumor progression/relapse. TCRB CDR3 was amplified from 2 ug genomic DNA or less. The PCR used 60 V beta and 13 J beta primers. Libraries were prepared by immunoSEQ multiplex PCR; TCRdb keeps only in-frame clonotypes and omits some of them. The sample lists approximately 50,000 clones; about 88% were seen once. Sequenced material: blood, taken after dendritic cell vaccination. This TCR was sampled from a human donor with glioblastoma. V is TRBV9 and J is TRBJ1-2, with D possibly matching TRBD1 (6 bases). The CDR3 DNA is TGTGCCAGCAGCGGAGAGGACAGTTCGGTCTATGGCTACACCTTC. Translating it yields CASSGEDSSVYGYTF.